Here is one TCR beta chain with its context. As yet, its antigen is unknown. This table comes from immunoSEQ multiplex PCR, and its TCRdb copy is limited to in-frame clones, with some not included. The table includes more than 80,000 clones, roughly 89% detected once. The V gene lost 6 bases and the J gene lost 1 base, with 25 bases spanning the gap. The germline gives CDR1 MDHEN, CDR2 SYDVKM. CDR3 length: 18 residues. This entry belongs to a study of OX40 agonist ivuxolimab in advanced cancers. Looking at the study overall: From roughly 23 to 90 years was the age range, with a mean of around 57 years, and roughly 80% were male. It was permissible to have had prior anti-PD-1, anti-PD-L1 or anti-CTLA-4 therapy, and over 35% had some.

Findings of the study overall: With doses of 0.1-3.0 mg/kg, partial responders showed among the lowest clonal expansion. Antigen specificity was not determined for the expanded peripheral T cells.

This sequence was found in an adult with an advanced solid tumor such as melanoma, head and neck, liver or kidney cancer. The sample consisted of CD4+ or CD8+ T cells sorted from blood, taken in a trial of the OX40 agonist ivuxolimab. The chain couples TRBV28 to TRBJ2-7, with D tentatively TRBD1 or TRBD2 (5 bases each). The CDR3 loop reads CASSKHELPGPLSYEQYF. The CDR3 nucleotides read TGTGCCAGCAGCAAACACGAATTACCGGGACCCCTATCCTACGAGCAGTACTTC.